These 22 T cell receptor beta chains were all obtained from the same sample, sequenced in a study of response to subunit inactivated influenza vaccine (dated by TCRdb to 2017 to 2018). Library creation used RT-PCR. The sample was run on an Illumina HiSeq 2500. The public reads were reanalyzed by TCRdb: fastp trimming at Q25, MiXCR alignment, in-frame beta chains only. For every CDR3 protein sequence, its rows merge into one entry that carries the most common genes and DNA. The sample table records more than 150,000 distinct CDR3 sequences; about 10% of these occur just once. The ten largest clones add up to roughly a third of the sample. Sequenced material: CD8+ T cells sorted from PBMCs, taken 23 to 25 months after vaccination. The receptors originated from a man between 50 and 69 years old who received an inactivated influenza vaccine. Donor details come from another sample of the same person, matched by shared clones.

Many counts were recorded for this clonotype. The V and J genes are TRBV5-1 and TRBJ2-1; 9 bases fit TRBD2. The CDR3 spans 15 residues. CDR1 SGHRS and CDR2 YFSETQ come from the germline V gene. V lost 4 bases, J lost 6 bases, and 8 bases stayed unmatched. The CDR3 loop reads CASSPIRTSANEQFF. The CDR3 DNA sequence: TGCGCCAGCAGCCCAATCCGGACTAGCGCCAATGAGCAGTTCTTC. Variable domain in full (rest from reference TRBV5-1 and TRBJ2-1): KAGVTQTPRYLIKTRGQQVTLSCSPISGHRSVSWYQQTPGQGLQFLFEYFSETQRNKGNFPGRFSGRQFSNSRSEMNVSTLELGDSALYLCASSPIRTSANEQFFGPGTRLTVL.

This clonotype showed up many times. V gene TRBV7-9 combines with J gene TRBJ2-7, with 9 bases aligning to TRBD2. J gave up 6 bases and V 3 bases, and 6 bases lay outside the gene matches. Germline-derived CDR1 and CDR2 are SEHNR and FQNEAQ (reference sequence). This CDR3 region has 14 residues. CDR3 sequence: CASSFGGRAAEQYF. The CDR3 bases are TGTGCCAGCAGCTTTGGCGGGAGGGCCGCCGAGCAGTACTTC.

The chain couples TRBV28 to TRBJ2-5; D is uncertain. The CDR3 is 21 residues long. V was shortened by 6 bases and J by 5 bases, with 37 bases between the two germline ends. Germline CDR1 MDHEN, CDR2 SYDVKM. CDR3 sequence (DNA): TGTGCCAGCAGCCCTACCCTGACACGAAAAGTTCCGTCTTCGAAAGTGGAGACCCAGTACTTC. As protein: CASSPTLTRKVPSSKVETQYF.

The chain joins TRBV4-1 to TRBJ2-3, with 8 bases lining up with TRBD2. The CDR3 runs 16 residues. The V gene end was trimmed by 3 bases and the J gene end by 3 bases; junction bases not matched to a gene: 8. Per germline, CDR1 MGHRA and CDR2 YSYEKL. The CDR3 nucleotides read TGCGCCAGCAGCCACGCCGGGGGGGCCGGTACAGATACGCAGTATTTT. This codes for CASSHAGGAGTDTQYF.

In its sample, this clonotype was seen a few times. V and J are TRBV29-1 and TRBJ1-2; no firm D call. Trimming shortened V by 0 bases and J by 4 bases, and 3 bases separated the two germline ends. Germline lookup yields CDR1 SQVTM and CDR2 ANQGSEA. CDR3 length: 11 amino acids. The CDR3 loop is CSVEETYGYTF. The CDR3 coding sequence is TGCAGCGTTGAAGAGACCTATGGCTACACCTTC.

The rearrangement uses TRBV10-3 and TRBJ1-5; 12 nucleotides line up with TRBD1. J was trimmed by 1 base and V by 7 bases; bases with no gene match: 8. The CDR3 sequence is 17 residues long. The germline V gene has CDR1 ENHRY and CDR2 SYGVKD. The CDR3 here is CAINDGTGGGSNQPQHF. CDR3 nucleotides: TGTGCCATCAACGACGGGACAGGGGGCGGGAGCAATCAGCCCCAGCATTTT.

This clonotype was seen repeatedly, ten times or more. J is TRBJ2-7 and V is TRBV4-1, with D unresolved. This CDR3 comprises 17 residues. Per the germline V gene, CDR1 is MGHRA and CDR2 is YSYEKL. Trimming shortened V by 0 bases and J by 1 base, and 16 bases separated the two germline ends. The CDR3 sequence is CASSQEALGVGSYEQYF. CDR3 DNA: TGCGCCAGCAGCCAAGAAGCCCTGGGCGTGGGGTCCTACGAGCAGTACTTC.

The V and J genes are TRBV28 and TRBJ2-1, with 13 bases that match TRBD2. V was clipped by 6 bases and J by 1 base; unmatched bases: 6. The CDR3 has 17 amino acids. Germline CDR1 reads MDHEN; CDR2 reads SYDVKM. CDR3 sequence (DNA): TGTGCCAGCAGACTAGCGGGAGGGCCTGGGTCCTACAATGAGCAGTTCTTC. The encoded protein is CASRLAGGPGSYNEQFF.

This clonotype has just a few counts. The CDR3 loop is CASSQVLTDTQYF. The CDR3 DNA follows: TGTGCCAGCAGCCAAGTCCTCACAGATACGCAGTATTTT. The chain joins TRBV4-2 to TRBJ2-3; no clear D. Germline V gives CDR1 LGHNA, CDR2 YNFKEQ. The CDR3 is 13 residues long. V gave up 1 base and J gave up 2 bases, with 4 bases separating them.

This clonotype was picked up many times. This sequence joins TRBV7-8 and TRBJ2-7; 8 bases are shared with TRBD2. Per germline, CDR1 SGHVS and CDR2 FQNEAQ. The CDR3 is made up of 13 amino acids. The junction had 9 bases not matched to a gene; V was cut back by 9 bases and J by 5 bases. The CDR3 sequence is CASIAGFNNEQYF. The CDR3 DNA is TGTGCCAGTATAGCGGGATTCAACAACGAGCAGTACTTC.

This clonotype was observed a handful of times. The chain joins TRBV6-1 to TRBJ2-1, with 15 bases fitting TRBD2. CDR1 MNHNS and CDR2 SASEGT come from the germline V gene. V shed 6 bases and J 10 bases; nucleotides not matched to a gene: 4. The CDR3 is 14 amino acids. The CDR3 protein is CASSPGLAGGEQFF. Here the CDR3 DNA reads TGTGCCAGCAGCCCGGGACTAGCGGGAGGAGAGCAGTTCTTC.

The chain combines TRBV3-1 with TRBJ1-6, with D possibly being TRBD1 (5 bases). V gave up 4 bases and J gave up 2 bases, with 9 bases separating them. CDR3 length equals 15 residues. Germline V CDR1 and CDR2: LGHDT, YNNKEL (reference sequence). CDR3 residues: CASSPKTAYNSPLHF. In DNA, the CDR3 is TGTGCCAGCAGCCCGAAGACAGCCTATAATTCACCCCTCCACTTT.

This chain links TRBV20-1 with TRBJ2-3, with 7 positions matching TRBD2. CDR1 DFQATT and CDR2 SNEGSKA come from the germline V gene (reference sequence). The CDR3 sequence is 15 residues long. The trim removed 3 bases at V and 4 bases at J, leaving 10 bases unmatched. The CDR3 is CSASLADPSADTQYF. DNA for the CDR3: TGCAGTGCTAGCCTAGCGGACCCTTCCGCAGATACGCAGTATTTT.

The J gene is TRBJ2-6, the V gene TRBV4-1; D unresolved. Germline V gene data show CDR1 as MGHRA and CDR2 as YSYEKL. The CDR3 is 12 residues long. V dropped 5 bases and J dropped 4 bases, with 3 bases sitting between them. CDR3 region: CASSTGANVLTF. Here the CDR3 DNA reads TGCGCCAGCAGCACCGGGGCCAACGTCCTGACTTTC.

The rearrangement joins TRBV5-1 to TRBJ2-1; 9 nucleotides agree with TRBD2. Germline values: CDR1 SGHRS, CDR2 YFSETQ. CDR3 length: 15 amino acids. Trimming cost V 4 bases and J 8 bases; bases outside gene matches: 10. CDR3 sequence: CASSRAGSGRYEQFF. CDR3 DNA sequence: TGCGCCAGCAGCAGGGCTGGTAGCGGGAGATATGAGCAGTTCTTC.

The J gene is TRBJ2-7, the V gene TRBV3-1; TRBD2 matches 9 bases. The CDR3 has 16 amino acids. Trimming cost V 4 bases and J 7 bases; bases outside gene matches: 14. Germline V gene data show CDR1 as LGHDT and CDR2 as YNNKEL (reference sequence). The CDR3 coding sequence is TGTGCCAGCAGCCCCGGAACCCGGACTAGCGTTTATGAGCAGTACTTC. This codes for CASSPGTRTSVYEQYF.

The V call is TRBV7-9, the J call TRBJ2-5, with D uncertain. Trimming pared 0 bases from V and 5 bases from J, leaving 7 bases between. Looked up from germline, CDR1 is SEHNR and CDR2 is FQNEAQ (reference sequence). The length of the CDR3 is 13 residues. The CDR3 DNA follows: TGTGCCAGCAGCTTAGCATTGGCGGAGACCCAGTACTTC. Translated, it gives CASSLALAETQYF. The full variable domain, rest sourced from reference TRBV7-9 and TRBJ2-5, is DTGVSQNPRHKITKRGQNVTFRCDPISEHNRLYWYRQTLGQGPEFLTYFQNEAQLEKSRLLSDRFSAERPKGSFSTLEIQRTEQGDSAMYLCASSLALAETQYFGPGTRLLVL.

This clonotype was counted at least ten times. J is TRBJ2-2 and V is TRBV29-1; possibly TRBD2 for D (6 bases). CDR3 length: 14 amino acids. CDR1 is SQVTM, CDR2 ANQGSEA, per germline. V shed 3 bases and J shed 3 bases, with 11 bases lying between them. The CDR3 DNA sequence: TGCAGCGTTGATGTGGGGGGATACACCGGGGAGCTGTTTTTT. Protein: CSVDVGGYTGELFF.

This chain connects TRBV9 to TRBJ2-3; TRBD2 is a possible D gene (6 bases). CDR3 length: 14 residues. Trimming left V 0 bases short and J 5 bases short, with 10 bases between. The V gene's germline CDR1 is SGDLS and CDR2 YYNGEE. CDR3 sequence: CASSVVGGGDTQYF. CDR3 sequence (DNA): TGTGCCAGCAGCGTAGTGGGAGGCGGAGATACGCAGTATTTT.

This clonotype was picked up a small number of times. CDR3 protein: CASSVGALLNEQFF. The DNA of the CDR3 is TGTGCCAGTTCGGTGGGCGCCCTACTCAATGAGCAGTTCTTC. This rearrangement joins TRBV19 to TRBJ2-1; D ambiguous. Germline V gene data show CDR1 as LNHDA and CDR2 as SQIVND (reference sequence). Trimming shortened V by 8 bases and J by 6 bases, and 17 bases separated the two germline ends. There are 14 residues in the CDR3.

V and J are TRBV14 and TRBJ2-5, with D perhaps matching TRBD1 (5 bases). The CDR3 has 15 amino acids. V shed 0 bases and J shed 4 bases, with 12 bases lying between them. Germline V gives CDR1 SGHDN, CDR2 FVKESK. The DNA of the CDR3 is TGTGCCAGCAGCCAAGATCGCAGGGTGGGAGAGACCCAGTACTTC. Translation: CASSQDRRVGETQYF. Full variable domain (missing parts from reference TRBV14 and TRBJ2-5): EAGVTQFPSHSVIEKGQTVTLRCDPISGHDNLYWYRRVMGKEIKFLLHFVKESKQDESGMPNNRFLAERTGGTYSTLKVQPAELEDSGVYFCASSQDRRVGETQYFGPGTRLLVL.

The chain couples TRBV5-6 to TRBJ2-2; the match to TRBD2 covers 8 bases. The CDR3 is 16 amino acids. CDR1 and CDR2 from the germline V gene are SGHDT and YYEEEE. After removal of 3 bases from V and 3 bases from J, the junction contained 7 bases not matched to a gene. The CDR3 protein is CASSSVAGWDTGELFF. DNA for the CDR3: TGTGCCAGCAGCTCCGTAGCGGGATGGGACACCGGGGAGCTGTTTTTT. The variable domain in full, with the rest retrieved from reference TRBV5-6 and TRBJ2-2, is DAGVTQSPTHLIKTRGQQVTLRCSPKSGHDTVSWYQQALGQGPQFIFQYYEEEERQRGNFPDRFSGHQFPNYSSELNVNALLLGDSALYLCASSSVAGWDTGELFFGEGSRLTVL.